This is a list of T cell receptor beta chains from one sample in a study of early T cells in non-severe SARS-CoV-2 infection. MiXCR was run by TCRdb on the 5' RACE reads, yielding one entry per CDR3 protein. The sample shows about 38,000 distinct CDR3 sequences, 3.5% to 5% of them seen only once. The sample consisted of whole blood. The source is an adult who was a healthcare worker with PCR-confirmed SARS-CoV-2 infection or an uninfected control (not recorded which). The CDR3 runs from the conserved cysteine through the conserved F or W. Expanded clones get a size class; other rows say once, few or many, or leave the size out.

v_call clone_size cdr3_aa
TRBV7-6 many CASSSVYRGTEAFF
TRBV30 many CAWSTGGSTNEKLFF
TRBV7-9 NA CASSSRTYEQYF
TRBV7-2 many CASSLGGQGGYGYTF
TRBV12-3/TRBV12-4 many CASSLKGIGNQPQHF
TRBV19 many CASSFSPGSAYEQYF
TRBV2 NA CASSGDTEAYGYTF
TRBV5-1 many CASSTLTLAGVYNEQFF
TRBV20-1 many CSARVGGKLAKNIQYF
TRBV20-1 many CSARVPGEMGYTF
TRBV20-1 many CSANPLVEQESGYTF
TRBV6-1 many CASSETRQGYGYTF
TRBV12-3/TRBV12-4 many CASSTGTGGVYGYTF
TRBV25-1 many CASSRQTQLTDTQYF
TRBV5-1 many CASSPEGSGNTIYF